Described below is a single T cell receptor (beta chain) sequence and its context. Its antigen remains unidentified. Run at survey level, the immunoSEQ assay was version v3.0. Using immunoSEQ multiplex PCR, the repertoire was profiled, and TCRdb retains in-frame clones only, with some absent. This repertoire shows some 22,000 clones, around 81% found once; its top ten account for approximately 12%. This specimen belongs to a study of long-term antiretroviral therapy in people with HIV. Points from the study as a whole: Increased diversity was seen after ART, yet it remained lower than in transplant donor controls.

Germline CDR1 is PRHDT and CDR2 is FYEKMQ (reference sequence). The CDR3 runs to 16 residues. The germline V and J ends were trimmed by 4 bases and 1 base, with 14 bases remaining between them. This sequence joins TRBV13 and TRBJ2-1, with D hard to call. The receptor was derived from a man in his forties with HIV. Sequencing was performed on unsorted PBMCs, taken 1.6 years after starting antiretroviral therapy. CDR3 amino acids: CASSSLAVTSYNEQFF. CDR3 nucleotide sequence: TGTGCCAGCAGCTCACTTGCGGTAACTTCCTACAATGAGCAGTTCTTC.